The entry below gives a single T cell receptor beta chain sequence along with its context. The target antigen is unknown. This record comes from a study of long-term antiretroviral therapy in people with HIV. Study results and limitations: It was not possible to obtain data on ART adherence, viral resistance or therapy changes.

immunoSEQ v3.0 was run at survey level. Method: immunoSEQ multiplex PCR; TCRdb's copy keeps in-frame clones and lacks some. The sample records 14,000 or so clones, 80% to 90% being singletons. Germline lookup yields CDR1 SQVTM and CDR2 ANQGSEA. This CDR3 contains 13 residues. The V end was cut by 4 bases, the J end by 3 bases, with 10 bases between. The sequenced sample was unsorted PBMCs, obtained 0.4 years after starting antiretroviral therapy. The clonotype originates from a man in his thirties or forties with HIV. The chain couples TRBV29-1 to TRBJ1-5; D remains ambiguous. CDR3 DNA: TGCAGCGTTGGTCTGTCTCCCAATCAGCCCCAGCATTTT. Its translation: CSVGLSPNQPQHF. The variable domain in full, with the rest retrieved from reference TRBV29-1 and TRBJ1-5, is SAVISQKPSRDICQRGTSLTIQCQVDSQVTMMFWYRQQPGQSLTLIATANQGSEATYESGFVIDKFPISRPNLTFSTLTVSNMSPEDSSIYLCSVGLSPNQPQHFGDGTRLSIL.